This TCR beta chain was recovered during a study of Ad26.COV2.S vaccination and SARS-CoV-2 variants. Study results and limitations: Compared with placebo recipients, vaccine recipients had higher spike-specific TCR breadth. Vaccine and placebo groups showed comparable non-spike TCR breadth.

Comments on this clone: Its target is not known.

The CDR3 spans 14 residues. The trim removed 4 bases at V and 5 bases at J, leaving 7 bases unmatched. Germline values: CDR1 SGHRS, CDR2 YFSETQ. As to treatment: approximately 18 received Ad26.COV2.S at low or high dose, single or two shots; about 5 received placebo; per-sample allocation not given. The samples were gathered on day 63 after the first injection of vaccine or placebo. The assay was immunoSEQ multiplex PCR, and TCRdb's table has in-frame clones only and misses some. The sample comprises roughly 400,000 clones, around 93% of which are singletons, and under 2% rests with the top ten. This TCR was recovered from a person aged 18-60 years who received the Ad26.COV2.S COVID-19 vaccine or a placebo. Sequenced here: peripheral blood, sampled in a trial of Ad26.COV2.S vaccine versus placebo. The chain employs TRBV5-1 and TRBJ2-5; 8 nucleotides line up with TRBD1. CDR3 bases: TGCGCCAGCAGCGGGGCGACAGGGGCCGAGACCCAGTACTTC. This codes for CASSGATGAETQYF.